A single TCR beta chain is shown here with its context. The CDR3 extends over 14 amino acids. CDR1 is LNHDA, CDR2 SQIVND, per germline (reference sequence). V shed 7 bases and J shed 10 bases, with 20 bases lying between them. This entry is derived from a study of control samples from healthy donors and cancer patients. Data came from immunoSEQ multiplex PCR; TCRdb stores just in-frame clones and leaves some out. Here the sample spans 70,000 to 95,000 clones, roughly 93% being singletons. The source material was PBMCs. This sequence originates from a woman between 40 and 55 years old with lung cancer. The chain joins TRBV19 to TRBJ2-4; a possible D gene is TRBD1 (6 bases). CDR3 DNA: TGTGCCAGTATCGGTTGGGGGCTTGGGGAGATTCAGTACTTC. Protein: CASIGWGLGEIQYF.